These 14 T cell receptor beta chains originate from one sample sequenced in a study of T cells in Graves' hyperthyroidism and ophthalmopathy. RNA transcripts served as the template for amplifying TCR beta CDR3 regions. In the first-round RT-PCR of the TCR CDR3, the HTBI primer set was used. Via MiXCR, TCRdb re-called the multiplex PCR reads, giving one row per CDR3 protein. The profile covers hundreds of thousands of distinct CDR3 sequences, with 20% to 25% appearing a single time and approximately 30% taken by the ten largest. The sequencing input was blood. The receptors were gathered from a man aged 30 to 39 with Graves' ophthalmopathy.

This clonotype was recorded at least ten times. The CDR3 DNA follows: TGTGCCAGCAGGCCCAGGGGCTCTCCGGGTGAAAAACTGTTTTTT. It yields the protein CASRPRGSPGEKLFF. This chain joins TRBV6-1 and TRBJ1-4; perhaps TRBD1 as D (6 bases). The CDR3 has 15 amino acids. Between the trimmed V and J ends, which lost 6 bases and 7 bases, there was a span of 18 bases. CDR1 and CDR2 from the germline V gene are MNHNS and SASEGT.

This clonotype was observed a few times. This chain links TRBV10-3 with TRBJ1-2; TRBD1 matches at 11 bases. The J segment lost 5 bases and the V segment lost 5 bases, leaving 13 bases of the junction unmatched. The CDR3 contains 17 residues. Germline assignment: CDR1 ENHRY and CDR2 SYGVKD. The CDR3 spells CAISSPDRGPQGYGYTF. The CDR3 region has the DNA TGTGCCATCAGTAGCCCGGACAGGGGGCCCCAGGGGTATGGCTACACCTTC.

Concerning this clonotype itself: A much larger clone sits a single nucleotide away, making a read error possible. CDR3 region: CSASDLPVETQYF. The DNA of the CDR3 is TGCAGTGCTAGTGATCTCCCCGTCGAGACCCAGTACTTC. This chain uses TRBV20-1 with TRBJ2-5; D uncertain. This CDR3 spans 13 amino acids. The germline CDR1 and CDR2 sequences are DFQATT and SNEGSKA (reference sequence). Trimming took 3 bases from V and 5 from J, leaving 13 bases between them.

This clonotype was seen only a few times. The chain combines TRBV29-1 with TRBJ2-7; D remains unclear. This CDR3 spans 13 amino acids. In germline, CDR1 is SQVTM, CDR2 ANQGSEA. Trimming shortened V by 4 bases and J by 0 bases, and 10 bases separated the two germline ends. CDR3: CSVAWQVSYEQYF. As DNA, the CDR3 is TGCAGCGTTGCTTGGCAGGTCTCCTACGAGCAGTACTTC.

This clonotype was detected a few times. CDR3 loop: CASSRDRTDYGYTF. The CDR3, as DNA: TGTGCCAGCAGCCGAGACAGGACCGACTATGGCTACACCTTC. The chain has TRBV2 and TRBJ1-2; the D gene is possibly TRBD1 (6 bases). Germline CDR1 and CDR2: SNHLY and FYNNEI. V gave up 6 bases and J gave up 3 bases, with 14 bases separating them. The CDR3 totals 14 residues. Using reference TRBV2 and TRBJ1-2 for the parts outside the CDR3, the full variable domain is EPEVTQTPSHQVTQMGQEVILRCVPISNHLYFYWYRQILGQKVEFLVSFYNNEISEKSEIFDDQFSVERPDGSNFTLKIRSTKLEDSAMYFCASSRDRTDYGYTFGSGTRLTVV.

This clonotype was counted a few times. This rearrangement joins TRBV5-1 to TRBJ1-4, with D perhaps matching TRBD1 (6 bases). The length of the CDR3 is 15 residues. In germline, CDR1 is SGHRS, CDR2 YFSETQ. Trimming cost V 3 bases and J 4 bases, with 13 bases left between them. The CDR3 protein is CASSSHGGGNEKLFF. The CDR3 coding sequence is TGCGCCAGCAGCTCACATGGAGGGGGTAATGAAAAACTGTTTTTT.

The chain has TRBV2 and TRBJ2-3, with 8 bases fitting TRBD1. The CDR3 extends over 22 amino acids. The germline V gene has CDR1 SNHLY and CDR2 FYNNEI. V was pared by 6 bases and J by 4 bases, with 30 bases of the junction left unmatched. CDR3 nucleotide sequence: TGTGCCAGCAGCGACTACGGGACAGGCCCTATTACAAACCCCAGGGCCTCAGATACGCAGTATTTT. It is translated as CASSDYGTGPITNPRASDTQYF.

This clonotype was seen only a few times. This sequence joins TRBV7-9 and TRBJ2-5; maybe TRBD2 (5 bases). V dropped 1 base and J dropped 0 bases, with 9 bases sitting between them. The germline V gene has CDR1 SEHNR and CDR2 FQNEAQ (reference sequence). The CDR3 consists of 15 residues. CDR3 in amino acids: CASSLVGGYQETQYF. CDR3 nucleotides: TGTGCCAGCAGCTTAGTTGGCGGGTACCAAGAGACCCAGTACTTC.

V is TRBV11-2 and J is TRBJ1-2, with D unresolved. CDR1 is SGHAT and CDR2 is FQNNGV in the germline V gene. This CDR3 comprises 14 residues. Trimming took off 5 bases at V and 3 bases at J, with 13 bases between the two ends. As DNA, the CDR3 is TGTGCCAGCAGCCATGGATATTACGACTATGGCTACACCTTC. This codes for CASSHGYYDYGYTF.

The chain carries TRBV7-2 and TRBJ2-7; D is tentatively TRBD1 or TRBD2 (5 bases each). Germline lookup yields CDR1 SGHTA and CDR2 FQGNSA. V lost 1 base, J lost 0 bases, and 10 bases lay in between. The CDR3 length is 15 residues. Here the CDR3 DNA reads TGTGCCAGCAGCTTAGGCTGGGGGAGCTCCTACGAGCAGTACTTC. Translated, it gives CASSLGWGSSYEQYF.

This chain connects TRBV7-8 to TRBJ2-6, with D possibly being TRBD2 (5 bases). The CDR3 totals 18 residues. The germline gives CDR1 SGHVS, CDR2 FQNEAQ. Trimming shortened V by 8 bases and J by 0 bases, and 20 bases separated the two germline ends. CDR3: CASEDLWSLLSGANVLTF. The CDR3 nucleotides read TGTGCCAGCGAGGACTTGTGGAGCCTCCTCTCTGGGGCCAACGTCCTGACTTTC.

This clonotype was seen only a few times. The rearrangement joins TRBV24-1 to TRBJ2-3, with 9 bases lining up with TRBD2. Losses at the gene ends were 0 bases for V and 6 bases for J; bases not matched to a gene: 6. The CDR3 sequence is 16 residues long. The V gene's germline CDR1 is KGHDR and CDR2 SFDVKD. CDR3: CATSDLQAGGKDTQYF. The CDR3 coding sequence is TGTGCCACCAGTGATTTGCAGGCGGGGGGGAAGGATACGCAGTATTTT.

CDR3 residues: CSAREASGREETQYF. CDR3 bases: TGCAGTGCTAGAGAGGCTAGCGGGAGGGAGGAGACCCAGTACTTC. The chain joins TRBV20-1 to TRBJ2-5; the match to TRBD2 covers 12 bases. Unmatched junction bases numbered 4, after V lost 0 bases and J lost 5 bases. Germline V lookup: CDR1 DFQATT, CDR2 SNEGSKA (reference sequence). CDR3 length equals 15 residues.

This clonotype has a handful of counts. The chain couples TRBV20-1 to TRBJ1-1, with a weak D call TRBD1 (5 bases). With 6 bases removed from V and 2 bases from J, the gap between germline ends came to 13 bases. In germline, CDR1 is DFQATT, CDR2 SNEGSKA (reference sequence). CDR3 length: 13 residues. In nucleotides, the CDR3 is TGCAGTGCCTTGACAGATTTAAACACTGAAGCTTTCTTT. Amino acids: CSALTDLNTEAFF.